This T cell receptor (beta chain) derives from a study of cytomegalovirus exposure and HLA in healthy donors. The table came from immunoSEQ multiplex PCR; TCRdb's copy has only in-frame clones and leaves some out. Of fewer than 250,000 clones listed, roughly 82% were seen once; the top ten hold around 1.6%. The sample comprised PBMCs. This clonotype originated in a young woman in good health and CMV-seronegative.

The CDR3 bases are TGTGCCAGCAGCTTAGGAGGTGTAGGTCTCGTCAATCAGCCCCAGCATTTT. Encoded protein: CASSLGGVGLVNQPQHF. This chain links TRBV7-8 with TRBJ1-5; D uncertain. From germline, CDR1 is SGHVS and CDR2 FQNEAQ. V lost 1 base and J lost 3, with 16 bases in between. CDR3 length: 17 residues.